This T cell receptor beta chain derives from a study of long-term antiretroviral therapy in people with HIV. CDR3 length: 13 amino acids. Trimming at V came to 8 bases and at J to 7 bases, leaving 7 bases not matched to a gene. In germline, CDR1 is LNHNV, CDR2 YYDKDF (reference sequence). They ran version v3.0 of the immunoSEQ assay at survey level. The table came from immunoSEQ multiplex PCR; TCRdb's copy has only in-frame clones and leaves some out. The table lists 25,000 to 30,000 clones, around nine tenths of them singletons. This chain uses TRBV15 with TRBJ2-1; 8 bases fit TRBD2. The sample was unsorted PBMCs, taken 1.8 years after starting antiretroviral therapy. The clonotype comes from a young woman with HIV. The CDR3, as DNA: TGTGCCACCGGGCTGGGACTAGTAAATGAGCAGTTCTTC. Translation: CATGLGLVNEQFF. Looking up the rest from reference TRBV15 and TRBJ2-1 gives the full variable domain: DAMVIQNPRYQVTQFGKPVTLSCSQTLNHNVMYWYQQKSSQAPKLLFHYYDKDFNNEADTPDNFQSRRPNTSFCFLDIRSPGLGDTAMYLCATGLGLVNEQFFGPGTRLTVL.